This T cell receptor beta chain was recorded in a study of blood T cells in healthy people across ages. Notes on the study in general: There was no known CMV status for donors, so expanded clonotype changes were possibly confounded. Versus aged donors, long-lived donors had higher diversity and more naive CD4+ cells.

This CDR3 spans 16 amino acids. V dropped 0 bases and J dropped 1; count of bases not matched to a gene: 4. The germline V gene encodes CDR1 MNHEY and CDR2 SVGAGI. Details on this clonotype: What it recognizes is unknown. A much larger clone differs from this one at a single base, so this may be a read error.

The authors ran a second PCR of roughly 6 to 11 cycles using a sample-barcoded 5' primer and a J-beta primer mix. One entry per CDR3 protein, called by TCRdb with MiXCR from the 5' RACE reads. Of around 670,000 distinct CDR3 sequences listed, around 31% are singletons. The sample was blood. V usage is TRBV6-5 and J usage is TRBJ2-3, with TRBD1 matching over 7 bases. This clonotype was obtained from a woman of 80 years or more in good health. DNA of the CDR3: TGTGCCAGCAGTTACTCGAGCGGACAGGGCACAGATACGCAGTATTTT. Its translation is CASSYSSGQGTDTQYF.